The sequence of this T cell receptor (beta chain) was determined in a study of T cell responses to AZD1222 COVID-19 vaccine. Across the study: Pooled samples include second doses given at about 4 or 12 weeks.

Repertoires were generated with immunoSEQ multiplex PCR, while TCRdb's copy carries only in-frame clones and drops some. The sample includes 75,000 to 100,000 clones, roughly 89% of them seen just once. Overall study results and limits: At study baseline, merely over 5 AZD1222 recipients were seropositive. Females outnumbered males among donors, who were mostly white British; clonal diversity was possibly underestimated. There were vaccine-associated CD4 TCRs across spike, dominant at 160-218 and 743-854.

Notes on this clone: Its antigen remains unknown.

V shed 2 bases and J shed 7 bases, with 4 bases lying between them. CDR3 length: 12 amino acids. The germline gives CDR1 SGHRS, CDR2 YFSETQ. This clonotype originated in an adult in good health. This chain links TRBV5-1 with TRBJ1-6; D remains unclear. The specimen comprised peripheral blood, sampled on day 0 of AZD1222 vaccination. The CDR3: CASSLQNSPLHF. CDR3 nucleotide sequence: TGCGCCAGCAGCTTACAGAATTCACCCCTCCACTTT.